Presented here are 21 T cell receptor beta chains from one specimen sequenced in a study of T-cell memory formation after mild COVID-19. TCRdb analysed the 5' RACE reads with MiXCR anew, one entry per CDR3 protein. The table lists over 120,000 distinct CDR3 sequences, less than 25% of them singletons. The sample was PBMCs or a T cell subset sorted from them (not recorded which). All receptors come from an adult woman who had mild COVID-19 (a few samples of this study predate the infection). Cell type and time point are not known.

In this sample, this clonotype turned up many times. The chain carries TRBV12-3 or TRBV12-4 and TRBJ2-2, with D tentatively TRBD1 or TRBD2 (5 bases each). The CDR3 runs to 12 residues. Trimming left V 6 bases short and J 3 bases short, with 5 bases between. CDR3 amino acids: CASRGDTGELFF. CDR3 sequence (DNA): TGTGCCAGCAGGGGGGACACCGGGGAGCTGTTTTTT.

This sequence joins TRBV30 and TRBJ2-1; 9 bases fit TRBD2. Germline CDR1 and CDR2: GTSNPN and SVGIG (reference sequence). This CDR3 region has 15 residues. V lost 0 bases and J lost 7; bases outside the gene matches: 7. For the CDR3, the DNA is TGTGCCTGGAGTGTGGAGGAGCGGGAGGCGAATGAGCAGTTCTTC. Residues: CAWSVEEREANEQFF.

The rearrangement joins TRBV5-1 to TRBJ1-1; D ambiguous. Germline V gives CDR1 SGHRS, CDR2 YFSETQ. This CDR3 is built from 14 residues. V lost 4 bases to trimming and J lost 0 bases, with 10 bases between them. CDR3 in DNA: TGCGCCAGCAGCATTTCCAGCATGAACACTGAAGCTTTCTTT. Encoded protein: CASSISSMNTEAFF.

The chain employs TRBV7-6 and TRBJ2-2; TRBD2 matches at 9 bases. The CDR3 loop spans 19 amino acids. V was clipped by 5 bases and J by 3 bases; unmatched bases: 16. Germline-derived CDR1 and CDR2 are SGHVS and FNYEAQ. CDR3 DNA sequence: TGTGCCAGCAGCCCCATGTGGCGGGGGGGCGTTATGGACACCGGGGAGCTGTTTTTT. It encodes CASSPMWRGGVMDTGELFF.

This clonotype appeared a few times. The chain uses TRBV4-3 and TRBJ2-5; D unresolved. In germline, CDR1 is LGHNA, CDR2 YSLEER. V lost 4 bases and J 5 bases, leaving 14 bases between the germline ends. The CDR3 is 14 amino acids. The DNA of the CDR3 is TGCGCCAGCAGCCGAGATGGGTATTCGGAGACCCAGTACTTC. As protein: CASSRDGYSETQYF.

This clonotype was recorded a few times. The rearrangement joins TRBV2 to TRBJ1-5; D remains unclear. Trimming removed 7 bases from V and 4 bases from J, with 5 bases in between. The CDR3 spans 11 residues. CDR1 is SNHLY, CDR2 FYNNEI, per germline. This CDR3 is CASTLNQPQHF. The CDR3 coding sequence is TGTGCCAGCACCCTGAATCAGCCCCAGCATTTT.

The chain employs TRBV9 and TRBJ2-1; D might be TRBD1 (6 bases). The germline CDR1 and CDR2 sequences are SGDLS and YYNGEE. Trimming removed 4 bases from V and 0 bases from J, with 14 bases in between. This CDR3 spans 16 amino acids. The CDR3 DNA is TGTGCCAGCAGCATAGGGAACAGGGCCTCCTACAATGAGCAGTTCTTC. This translates into CASSIGNRASYNEQFF.

The CDR3 here is CASSLAPGQGHDSPLHF. DNA of the CDR3: TGTGCCAGCAGCTTAGCCCCCGGACAGGGCCATGATTCACCCCTCCACTTT. The rearrangement uses TRBV7-9 and TRBJ1-6; 8 nucleotides align to TRBD1. The V and J ends lost 0 bases and 8 bases, in that order; junction bases with no gene match: 9. This CDR3 contains 17 residues. Looked up from germline, CDR1 is SEHNR and CDR2 is FQNEAQ (reference sequence).

This clonotype was picked up a small number of times. The rearrangement links TRBV5-1 to TRBJ2-4; 13 bases map to TRBD2. This CDR3 region has 18 residues. Germline CDR1 reads SGHRS; CDR2 reads YFSETQ. The trim removed 1 base at V and 1 base at J, leaving 5 bases unmatched. CDR3 amino acids: CASSLPLAGGEAKNIQYF. The DNA of the CDR3 is TGCGCCAGCAGCTTGCCACTAGCGGGGGGGGAGGCCAAAAACATTCAGTACTTC.

The chain uses TRBV5-5 and TRBJ2-2; 7 positions agree with TRBD1. Germline CDR1 and CDR2: SGHKS and YYEKEE (reference sequence). This CDR3 has 14 amino acids. Losses at the gene ends were 2 bases for V and 3 bases for J; bases not matched to a gene: 1. CDR3 sequence (DNA): TGTGCCAGCAGCTTCGGACAGGACACCGGGGAGCTGTTTTTT. Translated, it gives CASSFGQDTGELFF.

The chain is built from TRBV19 and TRBJ2-1; D is undetermined. Germline assignment: CDR1 LNHDA and CDR2 SQIVND (reference sequence). Trimming stripped 7 bases from V and 7 bases from J, with 8 bases between. The CDR3 is 11 residues long. CDR3 amino acids: CASNSINEQFF. The CDR3 DNA follows: TGTGCCAGTAACTCGATTAATGAGCAGTTCTTC. The entire variable domain, with the rest obtained from reference TRBV19 and TRBJ2-1, is as follows: DGGITQSPKYLFRKEGQNVTLSCEQNLNHDAMYWYRQDPGQGLRLIYYSQIVNDFQKGDIAEGYSVSREKKESFPLTVTSAQKNPTAFYLCASNSINEQFFGPGTRLTVL.

The chain recombines TRBV4-3 with TRBJ2-1, with 13 bases that match TRBD2. CDR1 and CDR2 (germline): LGHNA, YSLEER. The CDR3 loop spans 17 amino acids. The trim removed 0 bases at V and 8 bases at J, leaving 7 bases unmatched. DNA of the CDR3: TGCGCCAGCAGCCAAGACGCCGGGACTAGCGGGATCTATGAGCAGTTCTTC. This encodes CASSQDAGTSGIYEQFF.

Only a few counts were recorded for this clonotype. The genes are TRBV21-1 and TRBJ1-2; the table's D call of TRBD1 was not tested on the DNA. TRBV21-1 is designated a pseudogene. This CDR3 is built from 15 residues. CDR3 DNA sequence: TGTGCCAGCAGCCGCCGGGACCGTTACAGCGAGGGCTACACCTTC. Its protein is CASSRRDRYSEGYTF.

This chain uses TRBV10-3 with TRBJ2-7, with no clear D. CDR3 length equals 13 residues. The germline CDR1 and CDR2 sequences are ENHRY and SYGVKD. V lost 6 bases and J lost 2, with 11 bases in between. The CDR3 sequence is CAISATGAYEQYF. CDR3 bases: TGTGCCATCAGCGCGACTGGGGCCTACGAGCAGTACTTC.

This clonotype was picked up a small number of times. The chain recombines TRBV10-3 with TRBJ2-1; 10 nucleotides match TRBD2. Germline assignment: CDR1 ENHRY and CDR2 SYGVKD. The J segment lost 2 bases and the V segment lost 3 bases, leaving 4 bases of the junction unmatched. This CDR3 has 16 amino acids. The CDR3 loop reads CAISDPSGRAYNEQFF. The CDR3 DNA reads as TGTGCCATCAGTGACCCCAGCGGGAGGGCCTACAATGAGCAGTTCTTC.

This clonotype was detected a few times. The V and J genes are TRBV7-6 and TRBJ2-3; 15 bases fit TRBD2. This CDR3 contains 16 residues. The germline gives CDR1 SGHVS, CDR2 FNYEAQ. With 5 bases clipped from V and 5 bases from J, the junction kept 5 bases outside the gene matches. The CDR3 spells CASSRTSGGAGDTQYF. CDR3 bases: TGTGCCAGCAGCCGGACTAGCGGGGGGGCAGGAGATACGCAGTATTTT. The variable domain in full, completed from reference TRBV7-6 and TRBJ2-3, reads GAGVSQSPRYKVTKRGQDVALRCDPISGHVSLYWYRQALGQGPEFLTYFNYEAQQDKSGLPNDRFSAERPEGSISTLTIQRTEQRDSAMYRCASSRTSGGAGDTQYFGPGTRLTVL.

This rearrangement joins TRBV27 to TRBJ2-2; the D is unclear. The V gene's germline CDR1 is MNHEY and CDR2 SMNVEV (reference sequence). The CDR3 extends over 14 amino acids. V dropped 0 bases and J dropped 6 bases, with 8 bases sitting between them. This chain's CDR3 is CASSLSAVPGELFF. Here the CDR3 DNA reads TGTGCCAGCAGTTTATCGGCTGTCCCCGGGGAGCTGTTTTTT.

This clonotype came up a few times. V and J are TRBV4-2 and TRBJ2-1; D gene uncertain. V was shortened by 0 bases and J by 11 bases, with 26 bases between the two germline ends. Germline V gene sequence: CDR1 LGHNA, CDR2 YNFKEQ. The CDR3 consists of 18 residues. CDR3 sequence reads: CASSQDFWVQPQYGKQFF. CDR3 nucleotides: TGTGCCAGCAGCCAAGATTTTTGGGTTCAACCCCAGTATGGGAAGCAGTTCTTC.

A few counts support this clonotype. The chain has TRBV5-1 and TRBJ2-7; no firm D call. This CDR3 is built from 13 residues. With 2 bases removed from V and 0 bases from J, the gap between germline ends came to 6 bases. Germline values: CDR1 SGHRS, CDR2 YFSETQ. For the CDR3, the DNA is TGCGCCAGCAGCTTCGAGAGCTCCTACGAGCAGTACTTC. Its translation: CASSFESSYEQYF.

In its sample, this clonotype was seen once. The gene calls are TRBV5-8 and TRBJ1-1; D perhaps matches TRBD1 (5 bases). This CDR3 has 16 amino acids. The V end was cut by 1 base, the J end by 8 bases, with 21 bases between. Looked up from germline, CDR1 is SGHTS and CDR2 is YDEGEE. The CDR3 loop reads CASSLWGEAMALEAFF. CDR3 DNA: TGTGCCAGCAGCTTGTGGGGCGAAGCCATGGCCCTAGAAGCTTTCTTT.

CDR3 DNA: TGTGCCACCAGCACTACTGAGGACTACGAGCAGTACTTC. Translated, it gives CATSTTEDYEQYF. The rearrangement uses TRBV15 and TRBJ2-7; unclear D gene. CDR1 is LNHNV, CDR2 YYDKDF, per germline (reference sequence). The CDR3 is made up of 13 amino acids. The ends were cut back, 4 bases at V and 3 bases at J, with 10 bases in the middle.